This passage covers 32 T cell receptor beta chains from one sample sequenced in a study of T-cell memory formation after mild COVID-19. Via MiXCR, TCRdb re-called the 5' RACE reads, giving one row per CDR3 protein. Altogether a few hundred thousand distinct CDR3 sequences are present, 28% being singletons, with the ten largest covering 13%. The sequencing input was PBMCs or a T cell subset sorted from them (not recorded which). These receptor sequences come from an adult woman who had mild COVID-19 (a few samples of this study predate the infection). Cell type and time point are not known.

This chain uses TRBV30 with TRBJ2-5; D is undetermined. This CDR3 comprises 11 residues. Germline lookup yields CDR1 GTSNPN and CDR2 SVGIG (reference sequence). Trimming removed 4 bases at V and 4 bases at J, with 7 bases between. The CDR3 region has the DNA TGTGCCTGGACCTGGTCAGAGACCCAGTACTTC. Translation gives CAWTWSETQYF.

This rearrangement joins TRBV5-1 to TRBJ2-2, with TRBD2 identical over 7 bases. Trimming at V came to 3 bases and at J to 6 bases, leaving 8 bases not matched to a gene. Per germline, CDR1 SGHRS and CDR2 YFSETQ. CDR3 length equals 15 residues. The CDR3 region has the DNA TGCGCCAGCAGCTCCAACAGCGGGGAGGCCGGGGAGCTGTTTTTT. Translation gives CASSSNSGEAGELFF.

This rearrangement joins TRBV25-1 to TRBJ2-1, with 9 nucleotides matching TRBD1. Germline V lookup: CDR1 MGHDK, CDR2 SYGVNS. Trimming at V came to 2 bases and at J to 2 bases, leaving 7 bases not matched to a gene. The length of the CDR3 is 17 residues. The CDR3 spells CASSEPGGQGTYNEQFF. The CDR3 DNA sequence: TGTGCCAGCAGTGAACCAGGGGGACAGGGAACCTACAATGAGCAGTTCTTC.

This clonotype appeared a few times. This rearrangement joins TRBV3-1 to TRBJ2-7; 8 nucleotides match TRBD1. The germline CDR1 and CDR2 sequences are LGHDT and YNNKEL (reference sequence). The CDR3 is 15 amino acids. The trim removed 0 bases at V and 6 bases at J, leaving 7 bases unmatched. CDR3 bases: TGTGCCAGCAGCCAAGACCCCGGGACAGGCGGCGAGCAGTACTTC. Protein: CASSQDPGTGGEQYF.

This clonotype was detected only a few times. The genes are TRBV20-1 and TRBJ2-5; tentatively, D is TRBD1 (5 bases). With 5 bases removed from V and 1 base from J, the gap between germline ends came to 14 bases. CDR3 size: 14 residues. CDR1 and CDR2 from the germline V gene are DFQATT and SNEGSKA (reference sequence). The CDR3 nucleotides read TGCAGTGCTGAGGAGCCGACAGCCCAAGAGACCCAGTACTTC. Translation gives CSAEEPTAQETQYF.

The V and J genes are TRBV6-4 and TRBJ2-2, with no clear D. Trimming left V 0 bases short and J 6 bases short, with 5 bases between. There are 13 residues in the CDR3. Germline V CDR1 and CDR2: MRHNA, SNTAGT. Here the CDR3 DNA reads TGTGCCAGCAGTGACTCTGAGGCCGGGGAGCTGTTTTTT. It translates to CASSDSEAGELFF.

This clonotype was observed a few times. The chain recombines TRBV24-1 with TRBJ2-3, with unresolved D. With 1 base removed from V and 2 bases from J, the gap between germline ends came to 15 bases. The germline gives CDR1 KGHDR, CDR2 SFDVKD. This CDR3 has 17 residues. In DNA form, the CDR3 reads TGTGCCACCAGTGATTTAAGGATGGGGAAGGACACAGATACGCAGTATTTT. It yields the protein CATSDLRMGKDTDTQYF.

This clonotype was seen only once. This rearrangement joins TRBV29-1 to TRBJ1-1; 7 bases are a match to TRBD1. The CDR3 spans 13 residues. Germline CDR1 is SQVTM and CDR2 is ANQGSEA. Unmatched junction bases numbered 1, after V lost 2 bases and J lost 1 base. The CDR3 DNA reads TGCAGCGTTGAACGACAGGGGAACACTGAAGCTTTCTTT. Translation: CSVERQGNTEAFF. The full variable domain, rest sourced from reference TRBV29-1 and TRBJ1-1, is SAVISQKPSRDICQRGTSLTIQCQVDSQVTMMFWYRQQPGQSLTLIATANQGSEATYESGFVIDKFPISRPNLTFSTLTVSNMSPEDSSIYLCSVERQGNTEAFFGQGTRLTVV.

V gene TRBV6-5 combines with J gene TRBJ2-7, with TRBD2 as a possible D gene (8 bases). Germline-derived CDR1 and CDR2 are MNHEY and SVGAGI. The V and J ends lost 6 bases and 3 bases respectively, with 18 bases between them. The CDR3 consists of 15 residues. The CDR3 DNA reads TGTGCCAGCAGCCTCGACAGGGCGGGAGGCTACGAGCAGTACTTC. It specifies CASSLDRAGGYEQYF.

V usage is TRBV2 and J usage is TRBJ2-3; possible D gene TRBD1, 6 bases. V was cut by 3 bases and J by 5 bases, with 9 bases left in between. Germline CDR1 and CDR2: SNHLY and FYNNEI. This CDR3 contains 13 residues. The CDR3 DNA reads TGTGCCAGCAGTGAGGGGGCGGTAGATACGCAGTATTTT. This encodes CASSEGAVDTQYF.

This CDR3 reads CASSPGQVSGANVLTF. CDR3 coding DNA: TGCGCCAGCAGCCCGGGACAGGTCTCTGGGGCCAACGTCCTGACTTTC. This chain connects TRBV5-1 to TRBJ2-6, with 8 bases fitting TRBD1. CDR1 and CDR2 from the germline V gene are SGHRS and YFSETQ. The length of the CDR3 is 16 residues. V gave up 4 bases and J gave up 0 bases; unmatched junction bases: 3.

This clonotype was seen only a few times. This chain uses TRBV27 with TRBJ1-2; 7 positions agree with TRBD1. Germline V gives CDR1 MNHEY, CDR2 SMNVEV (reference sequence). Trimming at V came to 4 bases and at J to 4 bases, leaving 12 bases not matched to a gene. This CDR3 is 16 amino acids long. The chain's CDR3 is CASSYTGAAPSYGYTF. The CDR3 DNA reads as TGTGCCAGCAGTTACACAGGGGCGGCCCCTTCCTATGGCTACACCTTC.

The CDR3 DNA reads TGCGCCAGCAGACTAGGAGCCGGGGAGCTGTTTTTT. It is translated as CASRLGAGELFF. The chain has TRBV5-1 and TRBJ2-2, with TRBD2 as a possible D gene (5 bases). The germline V gene has CDR1 SGHRS and CDR2 YFSETQ. CDR3 size: 12 residues. Deletions cut 5 bases from V and 6 bases from J, with 8 bases between.

The CDR3 reads CASSSVKGREQYF. The CDR3 DNA reads as TGTGCCAGCAGCTCCGTGAAGGGGCGCGAGCAGTACTTC. This chain joins TRBV7-9 and TRBJ2-7, with D tentatively TRBD1 (5 bases). V lost 4 bases to trimming and J lost 6 bases, with 13 bases between them. The CDR3 contains 13 residues. The germline CDR1 and CDR2 sequences are SEHNR and FQNEAQ (reference sequence).

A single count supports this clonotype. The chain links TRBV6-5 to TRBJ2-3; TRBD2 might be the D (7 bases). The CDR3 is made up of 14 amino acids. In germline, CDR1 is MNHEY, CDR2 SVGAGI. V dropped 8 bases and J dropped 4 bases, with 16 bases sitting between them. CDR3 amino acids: CASQGGGGPDTQYF. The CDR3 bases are TGTGCCAGCCAAGGGGGAGGGGGGCCAGATACGCAGTATTTT.

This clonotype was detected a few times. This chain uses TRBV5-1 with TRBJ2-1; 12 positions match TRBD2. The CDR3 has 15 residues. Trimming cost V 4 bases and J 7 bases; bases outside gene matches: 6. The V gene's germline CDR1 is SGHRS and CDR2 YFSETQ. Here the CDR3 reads CASSRLAGGVNEQFF. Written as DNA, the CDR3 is TGCGCCAGCAGCCGCCTAGCGGGGGGGGTTAATGAGCAGTTCTTC.

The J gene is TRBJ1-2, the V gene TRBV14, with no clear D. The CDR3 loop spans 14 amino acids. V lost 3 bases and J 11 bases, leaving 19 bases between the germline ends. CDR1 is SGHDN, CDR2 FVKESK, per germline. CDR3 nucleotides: TGTGCCAGCAGCCAGGGAAGGGCCCCAGCGGGGTACACCTTC. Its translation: CASSQGRAPAGYTF.

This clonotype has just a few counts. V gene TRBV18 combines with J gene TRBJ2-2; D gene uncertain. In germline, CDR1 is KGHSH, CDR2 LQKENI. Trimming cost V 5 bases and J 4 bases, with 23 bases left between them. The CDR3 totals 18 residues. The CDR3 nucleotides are TGTGCCAGCTCAAGTAGAAGCATGCCGCTTTCGGCCACCGGGGAGCTGTTTTTT. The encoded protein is CASSSRSMPLSATGELFF.

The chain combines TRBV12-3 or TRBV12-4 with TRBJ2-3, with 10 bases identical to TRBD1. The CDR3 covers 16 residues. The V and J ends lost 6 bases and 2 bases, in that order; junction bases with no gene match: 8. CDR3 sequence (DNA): TGTGCCAGCAGCCCGCAGGGGACAGGGGACACAGATACGCAGTATTTT. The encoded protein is CASSPQGTGDTDTQYF.

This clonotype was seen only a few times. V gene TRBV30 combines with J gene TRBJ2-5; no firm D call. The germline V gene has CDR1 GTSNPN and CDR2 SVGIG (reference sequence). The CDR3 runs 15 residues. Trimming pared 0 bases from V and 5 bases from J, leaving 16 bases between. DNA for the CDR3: TGTGCCTGGAGTGTACCCCCAGGTCCGCGGGAGACCCAGTACTTC. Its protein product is CAWSVPPGPRETQYF.

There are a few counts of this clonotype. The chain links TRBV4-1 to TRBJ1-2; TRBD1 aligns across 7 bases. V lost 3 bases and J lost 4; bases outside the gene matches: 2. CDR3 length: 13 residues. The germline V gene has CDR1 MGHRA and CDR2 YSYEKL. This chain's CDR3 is CASSQGQPYGYTF. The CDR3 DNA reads TGCGCCAGCAGCCAGGGACAGCCCTATGGCTACACCTTC.

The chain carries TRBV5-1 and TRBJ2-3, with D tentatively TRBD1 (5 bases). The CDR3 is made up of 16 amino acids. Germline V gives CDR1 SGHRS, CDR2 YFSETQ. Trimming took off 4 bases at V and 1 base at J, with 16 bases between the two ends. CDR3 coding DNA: TGCGCCAGCAGCCCGAGACAGTTCGGGCGCACAGATACGCAGTATTTT. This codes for CASSPRQFGRTDTQYF.

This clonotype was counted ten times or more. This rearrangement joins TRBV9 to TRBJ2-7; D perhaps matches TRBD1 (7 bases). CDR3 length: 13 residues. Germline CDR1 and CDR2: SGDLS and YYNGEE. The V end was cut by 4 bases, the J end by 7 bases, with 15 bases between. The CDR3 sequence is CASSPGQAGEQYF. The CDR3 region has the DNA TGTGCCAGCAGCCCAGGACAGGCGGGGGAGCAGTACTTC.

In DNA, the CDR3 is TGCGCCAGCAGCTTGGATACTGGCGGTGGCTACACCTTC. Protein: CASSLDTGGGYTF. V gene TRBV5-1 combines with J gene TRBJ1-2, with D uncertain. Germline assignment: CDR1 SGHRS and CDR2 YFSETQ. Between the trimmed V and J ends, which lost 0 bases and 7 bases, there was a span of 10 bases. The CDR3 runs 13 residues.

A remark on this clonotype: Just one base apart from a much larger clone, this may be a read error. The DNA of the CDR3 is TGTGCCAGCAGCGCGACAGGGAACGAGCAGTACTTC. Its translation: CASSATGNEQYF. The J gene is TRBJ2-7, the V gene TRBV5-5; 7 bases align to TRBD1. The CDR3 is made up of 12 amino acids. The germline CDR1 and CDR2 sequences are SGHKS and YYEKEE (reference sequence). The junction had 3 bases not matched to a gene; V was cut back by 4 bases and J by 5 bases.

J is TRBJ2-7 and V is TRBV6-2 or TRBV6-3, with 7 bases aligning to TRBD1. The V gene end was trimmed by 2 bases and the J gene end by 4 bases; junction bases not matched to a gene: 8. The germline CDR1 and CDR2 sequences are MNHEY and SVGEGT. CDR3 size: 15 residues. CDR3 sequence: CASSYRDSQEYEQYF. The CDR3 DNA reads TGTGCCAGCAGTTACCGGGACAGCCAGGAGTACGAGCAGTACTTC.

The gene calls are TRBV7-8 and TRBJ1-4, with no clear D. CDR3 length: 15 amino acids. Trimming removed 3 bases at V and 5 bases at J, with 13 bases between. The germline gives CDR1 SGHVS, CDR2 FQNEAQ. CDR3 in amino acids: CASSLMGNINEKLFF. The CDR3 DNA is TGTGCCAGCAGCTTGATGGGAAACATAAATGAAAAACTGTTTTTT. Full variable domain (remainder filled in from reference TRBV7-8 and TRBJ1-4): GAGVSQSPRYKVAKRGQDVALRCDPISGHVSLFWYQQALGQGPEFLTYFQNEAQLDKSGLPSDRFFAERPEGSVSTLKIQRTQQEDSAVYLCASSLMGNINEKLFFGSGTQLSVL.

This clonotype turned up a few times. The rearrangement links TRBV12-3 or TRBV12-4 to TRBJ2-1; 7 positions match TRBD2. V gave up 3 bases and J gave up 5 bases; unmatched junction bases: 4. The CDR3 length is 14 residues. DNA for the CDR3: TGTGCCAGCAGTTTCGGGCTAGCGGACAATGAGCAGTTCTTC. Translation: CASSFGLADNEQFF.

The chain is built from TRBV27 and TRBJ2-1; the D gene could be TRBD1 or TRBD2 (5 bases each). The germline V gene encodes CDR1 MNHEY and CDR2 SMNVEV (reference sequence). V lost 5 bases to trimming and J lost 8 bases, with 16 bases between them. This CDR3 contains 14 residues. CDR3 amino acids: CASSPGTDRDEQFF. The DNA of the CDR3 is TGTGCCAGCAGTCCCGGGACGGACCGGGATGAGCAGTTCTTC.

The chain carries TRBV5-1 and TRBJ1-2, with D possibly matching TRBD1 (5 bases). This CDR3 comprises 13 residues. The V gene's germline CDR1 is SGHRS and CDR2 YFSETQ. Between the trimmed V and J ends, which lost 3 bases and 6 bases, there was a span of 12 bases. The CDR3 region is CASSWGSGDGYTF. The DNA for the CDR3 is TGCGCCAGCAGCTGGGGGTCGGGTGATGGCTACACCTTC.

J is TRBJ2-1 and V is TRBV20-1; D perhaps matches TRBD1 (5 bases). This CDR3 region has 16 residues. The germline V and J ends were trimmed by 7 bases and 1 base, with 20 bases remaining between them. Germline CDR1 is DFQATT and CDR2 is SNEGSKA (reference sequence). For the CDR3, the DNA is TGCAGTGTTACGCCCCTAGGTGGGGCGTCCTACAATGAGCAGTTCTTC. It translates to CSVTPLGGASYNEQFF.

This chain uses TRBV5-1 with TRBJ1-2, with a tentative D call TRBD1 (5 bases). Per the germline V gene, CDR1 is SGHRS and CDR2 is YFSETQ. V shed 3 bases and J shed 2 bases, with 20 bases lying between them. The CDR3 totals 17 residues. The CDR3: CASSSITATDFNYGYTF. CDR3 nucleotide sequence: TGCGCCAGCAGCTCGATTACCGCGACAGATTTCAACTATGGCTACACCTTC. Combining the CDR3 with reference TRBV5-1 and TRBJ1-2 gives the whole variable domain KAGVTQTPRYLIKTRGQQVTLSCSPISGHRSVSWYQQTPGQGLQFLFEYFSETQRNKGNFPGRFSGRQFSNSRSEMNVSTLELGDSALYLCASSSITATDFNYGYTFGSGTRLTVV.